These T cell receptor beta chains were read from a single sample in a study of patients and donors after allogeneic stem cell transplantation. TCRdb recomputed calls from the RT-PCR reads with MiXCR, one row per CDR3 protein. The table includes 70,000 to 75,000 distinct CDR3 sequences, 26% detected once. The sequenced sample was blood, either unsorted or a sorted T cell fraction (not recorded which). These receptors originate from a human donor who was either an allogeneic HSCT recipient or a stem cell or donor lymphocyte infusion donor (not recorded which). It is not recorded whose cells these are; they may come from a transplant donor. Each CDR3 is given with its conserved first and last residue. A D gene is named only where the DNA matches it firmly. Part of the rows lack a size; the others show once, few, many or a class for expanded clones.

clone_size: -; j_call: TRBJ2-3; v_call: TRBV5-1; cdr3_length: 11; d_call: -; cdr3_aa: CASSSPDTQYF; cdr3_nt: TGCGCCAGCTCCTCCCCAGATACGCAGTATTTT
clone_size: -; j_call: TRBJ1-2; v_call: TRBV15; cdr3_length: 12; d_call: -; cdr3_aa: CATSRVETGYTF; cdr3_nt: TGTGCCACCAGCAGAGTAGAGACAGGTTACACCTTC
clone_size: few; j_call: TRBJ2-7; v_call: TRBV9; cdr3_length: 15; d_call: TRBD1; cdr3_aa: CASSVGGQGLYEQYF; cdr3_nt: TGTGCCAGCAGCGTAGGTGGACAGGGGCTCTACGAGCAGTACTTC
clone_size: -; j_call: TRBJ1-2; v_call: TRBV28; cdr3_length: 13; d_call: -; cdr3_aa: CASRDGSNYGYTF; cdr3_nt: TGTGCCAGCAGGGACGGTTCTAACTATGGCTACACCTTC
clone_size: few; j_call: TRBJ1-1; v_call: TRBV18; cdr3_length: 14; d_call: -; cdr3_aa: CASSLFTGRIEAFF; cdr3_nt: TGTGCCAGCTCTCTATTTACGGGACGGATTGAAGCTTTCTTT
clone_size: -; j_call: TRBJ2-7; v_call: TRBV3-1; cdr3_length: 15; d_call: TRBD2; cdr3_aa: CASSQISAGVSEQYF; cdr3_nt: TGTGCCAGCAGCCAAATTTCAGCGGGAGTTTCCGAGCAGTACTTC
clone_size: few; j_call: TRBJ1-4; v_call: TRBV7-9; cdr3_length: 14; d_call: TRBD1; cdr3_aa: CASSSDRANEKLFF; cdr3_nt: TGTGCCAGCAGTTCGGACAGGGCAAATGAAAAACTGTTTTTT
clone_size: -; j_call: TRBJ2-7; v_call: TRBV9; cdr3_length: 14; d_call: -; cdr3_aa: CASSGRDTTYEQYF; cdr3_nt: TGTGCCAGCAGCGGCCGGGACACCACCTACGAGCAGTACTTC
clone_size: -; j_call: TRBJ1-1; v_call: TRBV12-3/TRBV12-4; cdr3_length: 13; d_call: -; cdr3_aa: CASRWGADTEAFF; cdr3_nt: TGTGCCAGCAGGTGGGGGGCCGACACTGAAGCTTTCTTT
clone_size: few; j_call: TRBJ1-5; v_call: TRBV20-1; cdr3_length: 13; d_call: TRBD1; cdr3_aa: CSARETGVQPQHF; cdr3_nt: TGCAGTGCTAGGGAGACAGGGGTTCAGCCCCAGCATTTT
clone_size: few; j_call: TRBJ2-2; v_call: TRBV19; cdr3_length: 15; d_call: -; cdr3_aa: CASKSKRGDTGELFF; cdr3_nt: TGTGCCAGTAAATCGAAGAGGGGGGACACCGGGGAGCTGTTTTTT
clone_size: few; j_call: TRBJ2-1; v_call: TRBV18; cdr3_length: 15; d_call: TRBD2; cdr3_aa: CASSPSLAGSNEQFF; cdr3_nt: TGTGCCAGCTCACCATCGCTAGCGGGATCCAATGAGCAGTTCTTC
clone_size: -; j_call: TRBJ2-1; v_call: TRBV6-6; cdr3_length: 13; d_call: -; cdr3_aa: CAISRGARNEQFF; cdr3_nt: TGTGCCATCTCGAGGGGGGCGAGAAATGAGCAGTTCTTC
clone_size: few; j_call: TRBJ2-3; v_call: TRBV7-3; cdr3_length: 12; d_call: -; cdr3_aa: CASSLTGDTQYF; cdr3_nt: TGTGCCAGCAGCTTAACGGGAGATACGCAGTATTTT
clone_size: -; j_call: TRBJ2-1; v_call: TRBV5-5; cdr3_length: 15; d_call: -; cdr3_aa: CASSLVTSSYNEQFF; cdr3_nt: TGTGCCAGCAGCTTAGTAACCAGCTCCTACAATGAGCAGTTCTTC
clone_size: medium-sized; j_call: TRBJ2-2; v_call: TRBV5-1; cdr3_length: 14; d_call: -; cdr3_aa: CASSVGRITGELFF; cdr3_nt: TGCGCCAGCAGCGTCGGGCGGATCACCGGGGAGCTGTTTTTT
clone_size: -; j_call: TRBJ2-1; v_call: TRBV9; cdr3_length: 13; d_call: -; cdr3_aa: CASSPSIRYEQFF; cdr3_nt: TGTGCCAGCAGCCCCTCGATTCGGTATGAGCAGTTCTTC
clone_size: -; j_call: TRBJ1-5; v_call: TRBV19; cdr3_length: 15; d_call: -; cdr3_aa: CASSIDRFSNQPQHF; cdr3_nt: TGTGCCAGTAGTATAGATCGCTTTAGCAATCAGCCCCAGCATTTT
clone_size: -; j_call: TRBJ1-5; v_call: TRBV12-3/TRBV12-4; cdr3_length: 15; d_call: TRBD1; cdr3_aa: CASSSRGHSNQPQHF; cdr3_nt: TGTGCCAGCAGCTCAAGGGGGCATAGCAATCAGCCCCAGCATTTT
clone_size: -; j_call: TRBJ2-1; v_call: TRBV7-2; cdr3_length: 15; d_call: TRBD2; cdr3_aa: CASSIAGGTYNEQFF; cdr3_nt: TGTGCCAGCAGCATCGCGGGGGGGACCTACAATGAGCAGTTCTTC
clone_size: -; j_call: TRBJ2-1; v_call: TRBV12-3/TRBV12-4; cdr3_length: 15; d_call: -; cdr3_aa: CASSFQVNPPNEQFF; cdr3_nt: TGTGCCAGCAGTTTCCAGGTGAATCCCCCCAATGAGCAGTTCTTC
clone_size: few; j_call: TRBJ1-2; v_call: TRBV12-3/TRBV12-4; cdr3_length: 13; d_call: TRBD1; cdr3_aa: CASRTTGGYGYTF; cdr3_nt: TGTGCCAGCAGGACGACAGGGGGGTATGGCTACACCTTC
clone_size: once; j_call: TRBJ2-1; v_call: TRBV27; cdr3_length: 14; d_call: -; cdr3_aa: CASKGLTEIDEQFF; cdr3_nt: TGTGCCAGCAAAGGACTAACCGAAATAGATGAGCAGTTCTTC
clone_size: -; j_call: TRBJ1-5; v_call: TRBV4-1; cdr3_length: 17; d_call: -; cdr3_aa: CASSQARLREGNQPQHF; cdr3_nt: TGCGCCAGCAGCCAAGCCAGACTTAGGGAGGGCAATCAGCCCCAGCATTTT
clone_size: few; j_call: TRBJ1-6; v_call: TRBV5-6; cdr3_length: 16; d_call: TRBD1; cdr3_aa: CASRQGPSSYNSPLHF; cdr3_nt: TGTGCCAGCCGACAGGGACCAAGCTCCTATAATTCACCCCTCCACTTT
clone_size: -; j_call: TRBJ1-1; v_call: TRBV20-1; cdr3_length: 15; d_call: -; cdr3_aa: CRARGFGRGSTEAFF; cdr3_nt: TGCAGAGCTAGAGGGTTCGGGAGAGGGAGCACTGAAGCTTTCTTT
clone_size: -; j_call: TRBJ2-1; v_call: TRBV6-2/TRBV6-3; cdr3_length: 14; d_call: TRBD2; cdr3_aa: CASSSSGGANEQFF; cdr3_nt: TGTGCCAGCAGTTCTAGCGGGGGGGCCAATGAGCAGTTCTTC
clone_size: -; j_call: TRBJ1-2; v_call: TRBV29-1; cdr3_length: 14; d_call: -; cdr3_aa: CSVEDQRTVHGYTF; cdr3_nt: TGCAGCGTTGAAGATCAAAGAACAGTCCATGGCTACACCTTC
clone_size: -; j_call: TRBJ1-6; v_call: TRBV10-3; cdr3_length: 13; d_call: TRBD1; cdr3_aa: CAIRTGVDSPLHF; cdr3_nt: TGTGCCATCAGGACAGGGGTGGATTCACCCCTCCACTTT